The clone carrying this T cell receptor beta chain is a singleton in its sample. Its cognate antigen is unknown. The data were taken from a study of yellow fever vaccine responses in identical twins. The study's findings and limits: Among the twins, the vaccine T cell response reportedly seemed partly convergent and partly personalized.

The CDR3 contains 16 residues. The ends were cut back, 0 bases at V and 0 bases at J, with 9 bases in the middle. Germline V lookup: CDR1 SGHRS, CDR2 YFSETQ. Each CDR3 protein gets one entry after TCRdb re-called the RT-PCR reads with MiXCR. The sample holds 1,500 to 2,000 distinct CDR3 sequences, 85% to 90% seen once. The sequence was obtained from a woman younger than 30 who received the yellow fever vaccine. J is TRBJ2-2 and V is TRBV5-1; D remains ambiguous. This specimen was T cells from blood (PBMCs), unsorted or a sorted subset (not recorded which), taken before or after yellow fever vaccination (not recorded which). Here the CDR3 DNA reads TGCGCCAGCAGCTTGGTGTACAGCTCGAACACCGGGGAGCTGTTTTTT. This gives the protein CASSLVYSSNTGELFF.